Reported below is one TCR beta chain. Its antigen is not identified. The data belong to a study of T cells after yellow fever vaccination. Overall study findings and caveats: Most clones from primary vaccination resurfaced after the booster (96% CD4, approximately 87% CD8). FACS-sorted repertoires could harbor abundant contaminating bulk-population clonotypes.

A single record per CDR3 protein comes from TCRdb applying MiXCR to the 5' RACE reads. This table has some 560,000 distinct CDR3 sequences, 15% to 20% appearing once. The CDR3 sequence is 14 residues long. The V end was cut by 4 bases, the J end by 10 bases, with 17 bases between. The V call is TRBV12-3 or TRBV12-4, the J call TRBJ2-1; the D is unclear. The starting material was PBMCs, obtained 15 days after the yellow fever booster vaccination. The clonotype comes from a man aged 30 to 45 who received the YFV17D yellow fever vaccine. CDR3 coding DNA: TGTGCCAGCAGTTCGATGGGTAGTTACCCGGAGCAGTTCTTC. This encodes CASSSMGSYPEQFF.